The TCR beta chain described here comes from a study of blood T cell repertoires in COVID-19 (TCRdb year 2020). At the level of the whole study: Collaborator samples came from the United States, Italy and Spain and covered acute and convalescent phases of COVID-19. The material from the prospective study consisted of cDNA or gDNA derived from T cells, B-cell-depleted T cells, or PBMCs. The dataset comprised deeply sampled blood TCRbeta repertoires from subjects exposed to, actively infected with, or recovered from COVID-19. The repertoires were made available in a free public database intended to serve as a resource for research on the immune response to SARS-CoV-2. The samples were drawn from the first 160 participants of the ongoing ImmuneRACE study and from some 1,300 subjects provided by 6 global collaborators. Nearly every sample came with metadata listing a de-identified subject ID, COVID-19 status, age in years and sex. Where HLA class I and class II types were available, the types were taken from metadata supplied by the sample provider, not from assay-based typing. Here is what the overall study found, with its caveats: How much clinical and demographic metadata was included differed by source and by participant, and the metadata was provided uncurated.

Notes on this clone: Its antigen is currently not known. No qualities accompany the bases; no much larger clone lies one base away.

Each collaborating institution followed its own protocols to collect whole blood in K2EDTA tubes. Collaborator samples were shipped for TCRbeta analysis as frozen whole blood, isolated PBMCs, or DNA extracted from either sample type. TCRbeta CDR3 regions were amplified from genomic DNA by means of the immunoSEQ Assay, a bias-controlled multiplex PCR. In the authors' own workflow: Within the assay, amplification of reference gene primers was used to estimate how many nucleated cells each sample contained. Sequence reads were collapsed and filtered to measure the absolute abundance of every unique TCRbeta CDR3 rearrangement. For each sample, productive Simpson clonality was calculated by taking the square root of Simpson's diversity index across productive rearrangements. TCRdb limited this immuneACCESS table to in-frame rearrangements with V and J called. A share of clones is missing; checked studies link under half to unresolved V genes, and the rest is unexplained. That table gives V, J and clone size, and the DNA gave D and trimming. In all, the sample holds roughly 100,000 clones, and roughly 80% of those were seen once. The leading ten clones occupy 15% of the sample.

The origin of this receptor is an elderly woman with acute or convalescent COVID-19. Sequenced: peripheral blood.

DNA sequence: TGTGCCAGTAGTATTTACGCTAGGTCCTACGAGCAGTACTTC. Its translation reads: CASSIYARSYEQYF. The chain uses TRBV19 and TRBJ2-7, with the D gene uncertain. Between the V and J ends, shortened by 3 bases and 1 base respectively, the junction contains 10 bases. Inclusive of the bounding cysteine and phenylalanine, the CDR3 is 14 residues long. CDR3 DNA only is kept here, 42 bases in frame from base 1. According to the germline V gene (reference sequence), CDR1 reads LNHDA and CDR2 reads SQIVND. Outside the CDR3, residues come from the reference TRBV19 and TRBJ2-7 proteins, so the full variable domain is: DGGITQSPKYLFRKEGQNVTLSCEQNLNHDAMYWYRQDPGQGLRLIYYSQIVNDFQKGDIAEGYSVSREKKESFPLTVTSAQKNPTAFYLCASSIYARSYEQYFGPGTRLTVT.